Shown below are 9 T cell receptor beta chains from a single sample sequenced in a study of OX40 agonist ivuxolimab in advanced cancers. The method was immunoSEQ multiplex PCR; TCRdb's version includes in-frame clones alone and lacks a portion of them. The table lists 15,000 to 20,000 clones, about 80% of them singletons. The sample was CD4+ or CD8+ T cells sorted from blood, taken in a trial of the OX40 agonist ivuxolimab. The receptors originated from an adult with an advanced solid tumor such as melanoma, head and neck, liver or kidney cancer.

V gene TRBV6-6 combines with J gene TRBJ1-2; D gene uncertain. From germline, CDR1 is MNHNY and CDR2 SVGAGI (reference sequence). Trimming cost V 0 bases and J 5 bases, with 13 bases left between them. This CDR3 has 15 residues. CDR3 nucleotide sequence: TGTGCCAGCAGTTACTCCCAGACGGACGAGTATGGCTACACCTTC. This sequence encodes CASSYSQTDEYGYTF.

The J gene is TRBJ2-1, the V gene TRBV4-3; possible D gene TRBD2, 6 bases. V dropped 0 bases and J dropped 0 bases, with 18 bases sitting between them. The CDR3 covers 19 residues. The V gene's germline CDR1 is LGHNA and CDR2 YSLEER. CDR3 protein: CASSQDVWRGDLSYNEQFF. The DNA for the CDR3 is TGCGCCAGCAGCCAAGATGTTTGGCGGGGTGACCTCTCCTACAATGAGCAGTTCTTC.

The V gene is TRBV18, the J gene TRBJ2-3; a weak D match, TRBD1 (5 bases). The germline V gene encodes CDR1 KGHSH and CDR2 LQKENI. The CDR3 runs 16 residues. V lost 0 bases and J lost 4, with 14 bases in between. CDR3 DNA: TGTGCCAGCTCACCACCGACCAGGGCTATCGCAGATACGCAGTATTTT. It yields the protein CASSPPTRAIADTQYF.

CDR3 loop: CASSQDSGQGARFYGYTF. As DNA, the CDR3 is TGCGCCAGCAGCCAAGACTCGGGACAGGGGGCGCGGTTCTATGGCTACACCTTC. The chain combines TRBV4-1 with TRBJ1-2, with TRBD1 identical over 12 bases. CDR1 and CDR2 from the germline V gene are MGHRA and YSYEKL. V dropped 0 bases and J dropped 4; count of bases not matched to a gene: 9. The CDR3 is made up of 18 amino acids.

The chain employs TRBV5-1 and TRBJ1-2; 7 bases are shared with TRBD1. Unmatched junction bases numbered 3, after V lost 0 bases and J lost 4 bases. CDR1 and CDR2 from the germline V gene are SGHRS and YFSETQ. This CDR3 is 14 amino acids long. CDR3 loop: CASSLEPGGYGYTF. CDR3 bases: TGCGCCAGCAGCTTGGAACCAGGGGGCTATGGCTACACCTTC.

The V and J genes are TRBV7-6 and TRBJ1-3; D gene uncertain. The CDR3 has 15 amino acids. V lost 1 base and J lost 0, with 7 bases in between. Germline CDR1 reads SGHVS; CDR2 reads FNYEAQ. Written as DNA, the CDR3 is TGTGCCAGCAGCTTAGAGGCAGGCTCTGGAAACACCATATATTTT. Amino acids: CASSLEAGSGNTIYF.

The V gene is TRBV7-9, the J gene TRBJ2-7; 9 bases align to TRBD2. V trimming: 5 bases; J trimming: 4 bases; junction bases outside the gene matches: 15. The germline gives CDR1 SEHNR, CDR2 FQNEAQ (reference sequence). The CDR3 extends over 17 amino acids. CDR3 sequence reads: CASSPPTSGPPGYEQYF. As DNA, the CDR3 is TGTGCCAGCAGCCCCCCGACTAGCGGTCCCCCTGGGTACGAGCAGTACTTC.

This chain connects TRBV7-8 to TRBJ2-7; TRBD1 agrees at 8 bases. There are 13 residues in the CDR3. Germline-derived CDR1 and CDR2 are SGHVS and FQNEAQ. V shed 9 bases and J 1 base; nucleotides not matched to a gene: 5. The CDR3 bases are TGTGCCAGTAGGCAGGGGGCATCCTACGAGCAGTACTTC. Its protein product is CASRQGASYEQYF. Supplemented by reference TRBV7-8 and TRBJ2-7, the full variable domain reads GAGVSQSPRYKVAKRGQDVALRCDPISGHVSLFWYQQALGQGPEFLTYFQNEAQLDKSGLPSDRFFAERPEGSVSTLKIQRTQQEDSAVYLCASRQGASYEQYFGPGTRLTVT.

This clone was detected a few times. V usage is TRBV7-8 and J usage is TRBJ2-6, with 9 bases identical to TRBD2. The junction had 7 bases not matched to a gene; V was cut back by 5 bases and J by 2 bases. This CDR3 spans 17 amino acids. CDR1 and CDR2 (germline): SGHVS, FQNEAQ. The CDR3, as DNA: TGTGCCAGCAGCGCGGGACTAGCTTCAGCTGGGGCCAACGTCCTGACTTTC. This gives the protein CASSAGLASAGANVLTF.